This paragraph reports one T cell receptor beta chain. What it binds is unknown. The junction departs from the called germline gene at one end, perhaps through a read error. No cell sorting was done before RNA was extracted from the tissue. Distant lung tissue was collected more than 3 cm away from the tumor edge. The library came from three nested PCR rounds adapted from ARM-PCR protocols. TCRdb recomputed calls from the multiplex PCR reads with MiXCR, one row per CDR3 protein. The data contain tens of thousands of distinct CDR3 sequences, 60% to 65% of them singletons. The source of the sample is a study of tumor and adjacent non-tumor tissue in lung cancer. On the study more broadly: Patients comprised 12 adenocarcinoma, 2 squamous cell carcinoma and 1 small cell lung cancer. The study, taken as a whole, reports: Tumor TCR diversity, when higher, was linked to shorter survival. Tumor repertoires had a smaller top 100 clone share than normal lung.

This CDR3 spans 15 amino acids. The sample comprised distant non-tumor lung tissue. This rearrangement joins TRBV12-3 or TRBV12-4 to TRBJ2-1, with D perhaps given as TRBD1 or TRBD2 (5 bases each). The TCR sequence derives from a woman aged 40 to 50 with non-small cell lung cancer. In nucleotides, the CDR3 is TGTACCAGCAGTTTAGTGGCCCCCAGAGGGGATGAGCAGCTCTTC. It encodes CTSSLVAPRGDEQLF.